These T cell receptor beta chains were read from a single sample in a study of T-cell reconstitution after alpha-beta-depleted transplantation in children. TCRdb ran MiXCR on the PCR reads and lists one entry per CDR3 protein. This sample has over 150,000 distinct CDR3 sequences, with under 8.5% found just once. Here the sequenced sample was PBMCs, taken before TCRalphabeta/CD19-depleted stem cell transplant. The receptors originated from a boy aged 2 to 10 with acute lymphoblastic leukemia, due to receive a stem cell transplant. The CDR3 runs from the conserved cysteine through the conserved F or W. A D gene is named only where the DNA matches it firmly. The size field is filled for only some rows; it gives once, few, many or a size class.

d_gene	j_gene	v_gene	abundance	CDR3aa	CDR3nt
NA	TRBJ1-1	TRBV12-3/TRBV12-4	many	CASSRKASEAFF	TGTGCCAGCTCGCGGAAGGCGTCTGAAGCTTTCTTT
TRBD2	TRBJ2-4	TRBV7-2	NA	CASNGRGAVKNIQYF	TGTGCCAGCAACGGGCGGGGGGCCGTCAAAAACATTCAGTACTTC
TRBD2	TRBJ2-7	TRBV3-1	many	CASSQDRTSGFPYEQYF	TGTGCCAGCAGCCAAGATCGGACTAGCGGATTTCCCTACGAGCAGTACTTC
TRBD2	TRBJ2-7	TRBV20-1	many	CSAQGLDSYEQYF	TGCAGTGCCCAAGGACTAGACTCCTACGAGCAGTACTTC
NA	TRBJ2-7	TRBV6-2/TRBV6-3	NA	CASRDLYEQYF	TGTGCCAGCAGAGACCTCTACGAGCAGTACTTC
NA	TRBJ2-7	TRBV7-2	NA	CASSPPSVTYEQYF	TGTGCCAGCAGCCCGCCCAGCGTAACCTACGAGCAGTACTTC
TRBD1	TRBJ2-4	TRBV12-3/TRBV12-4	many	CASSLEGQGNIQYF	TGTGCCAGCAGTTTAGAGGGACAGGGCAACATTCAGTACTTC
NA	TRBJ2-2	TRBV7-2	many	CASSLGGAGELFF	TGTGCCAGCAGCTTAGGTGGCGCCGGGGAGCTGTTTTTT
NA	TRBJ2-7	TRBV7-2	NA	CASSLAHSAEQYF	TGTGCCAGCAGCTTAGCCCACTCAGCCGAGCAGTACTTC
NA	TRBJ2-1	TRBV7-2	NA	CASSYPAREQFF	TGTGCCAGCAGCTATCCCGCGAGGGAGCAGTTCTTC
NA	TRBJ1-1	TRBV5-1	few	CASSPDVNTEAFF	TGCGCCAGCAGCCCGGACGTGAACACTGAAGCTTTCTTT
NA	TRBJ2-3	TRBV14	NA	CASSQFGRPSTDTQYF	TGTGCCAGCAGCCAGTTCGGCCGACCTAGCACAGATACGCAGTATTTT
NA	TRBJ2-1	TRBV7-9	many	CASSLGPRVLGNEQFF	TGTGCCAGCAGCTTAGGACCCAGGGTGTTAGGCAATGAGCAGTTCTTC
TRBD2	TRBJ2-1	TRBV4-3	many	CASSQGSGRGNEQFF	TGCGCCAGCAGCCAAGGTAGCGGGAGAGGAAATGAGCAGTTCTTC
TRBD1	TRBJ1-5	TRBV20-1	many	CSASGDSIGERNQPQHF	TGCAGTGCTAGCGGGGACAGTATAGGGGAACGCAATCAGCCCCAGCATTTT
NA	TRBJ2-7	TRBV7-9	NA	CASSGRRHDEQYF	TGTGCCAGCAGCGGGCGCAGACACGACGAGCAGTACTTC
TRBD1	TRBJ2-4	TRBV20-1	many	CSARSMGQGLAKNIQYF	TGCAGTGCTAGAAGTATGGGACAGGGATTAGCCAAAAACATTCAGTACTTC
TRBD2	TRBJ2-1	TRBV7-9	many	CASSPPESGRRDEQFF	TGTGCCAGCAGCCCCCCCGAGAGCGGGAGGAGGGATGAGCAGTTCTTC